This T cell receptor beta chain appears in the sequencing data of a study of cytomegalovirus exposure and HLA in healthy donors. About the research overall: It was reported in a later analysis that the roughly 120 validation repertoires used the same platform as the approximately 600 first-cohort repertoires.

The table came from immunoSEQ multiplex PCR; TCRdb's copy has only in-frame clones and leaves some out. The data contain 100,000 to 150,000 clones, roughly 89% of them singletons. This CDR3 is built from 15 residues. After removal of 4 bases from V and 6 bases from J, the junction contained 8 bases not matched to a gene. Germline V gives CDR1 KGHSH, CDR2 LQKENI. Notes on this clone: Its antigen is still unknown.

General study points: Reports credit the classifier with highly specific, highly sensitive diagnosis of cytomegalovirus status. The study put 150 or so TCR beta chains on its list as cytomegalovirus-associated. Rarity held for most TCR sequences, but there were some public TCRs that occurred in many donors.

The sequenced sample was PBMCs. The clonotype comes from a woman aged 18 to 35 in good health and CMV-seronegative. The rearrangement links TRBV18 to TRBJ1-2, with TRBD1 identical over 10 bases. The CDR3 DNA reads TGTGCCAGCTCACAAAGACAGGGGGCCTTGGATGGCTACACCTTC. Its translation is CASSQRQGALDGYTF.